This entry features one T cell receptor (beta chain) sequence. Antigen unknown. TCR beta libraries were built with iRepertoire HTBI primers and Arm-PCR of CDR3 regions. MiXCR was run by TCRdb on the multiplex PCR reads, yielding one entry per CDR3 protein. The table records 420,000 or so distinct CDR3 sequences, about 16% of them present only once. This entry is derived from a study of regulatory T cells in long-lasting Graves disease. Study-level results: Newly diagnosed Graves' patients had higher TCR diversity than persistent ones.

The time point denotes: newly diagnosed GD, antithyroid drugs for less than 3 months. Making the TCR library involved RNA that had been extracted from PBMCs. CDR1 DFQATT and CDR2 SNEGSKA come from the germline V gene (reference sequence). The germline V and J ends were trimmed by 5 bases and 8 bases, with 9 bases remaining between them. This CDR3 is 11 amino acids long. This same sample was also taken into another study, of T cells in Graves' hyperthyroidism and ophthalmopathy. From that study: Graves' hyperthyroidism was deemed stable absent ophthalmopathy progression within 18 months. The TCR CDR3 was amplified in a first-round RT-PCR using the HTBI primer set.

The sequences come from peripheral blood mononuclear cells (PBMCs), collected at new diagnosis, from a patient treated with antithyroid drugs. This sequence originates from a woman under 30 with Graves disease. The chain carries TRBV20-1 and TRBJ1-4; a possible D gene is TRBD1 (5 bases). The DNA for the CDR3 is TGCAGTGCTCGAAGGACAGAAAAACTGTTTTTT. Encoded protein: CSARRTEKLFF.